This T cell receptor beta chain came from a study of T cell repertoires in cytomegalovirus infection. Study at large: In the study, CMV epitopes included recently identified HLA-C-restricted and well-studied HLA-B-restricted ones. The public TCR beta signatures pointed to both CMV infection and matching HLA type. Overall study findings and caveats: Predominance within the ex vivo response was attributable to HLA-C-restricted CMV-specific TCR beta clonotypes. Summed frequency of public TCR beta families distinguished CMV carriers with the relevant HLA.

As concerns this clonotype: Its matching antigen is unknown.

CDR1 is SEHNR, CDR2 FQNEAQ, per germline (reference sequence). The V and J ends lost 0 bases and 2 bases respectively, with 20 bases between them. The CDR3 has 19 amino acids. MiXCR, applied by TCRdb to the reads, yields one record per CDR3 protein. The data show under 500,000 distinct CDR3 sequences, with roughly 43% seen just once and approximately 40% held by the top ten. The chain links TRBV7-9 to TRBJ2-1; maybe TRBD1 (6 bases). Specimen: cultured PBMCs, collected from culture after CMV antigen stimulation. The receptor was isolated from a human donor in good health (CMV status not recorded). Some clones in this sample may be carry-over from other donors' samples. The CDR3 DNA reads as TGTGCCAGCAGCTTAGCACGGGACATCGTTAATTTGGCCTACAATGAGCAGTTCTTC. Encoded protein: CASSLARDIVNLAYNEQFF.